This T cell receptor beta chain was sequenced for a study of post-analysis software for immune sequencing data. Study summary: Some patients lacked subtype; others had relapsing-remitting, secondary progressive or progressive-relapsing disease. Study results and caveats: Diversity measured as normalized Chao1 was significantly lower in multiple sclerosis patients than in controls.

This clonotype came up a few times. The antigen is unknown. TCR beta cDNA libraries had unique molecular identifiers. TCRdb reprocessed the PCR reads via MiXCR and lists one record per CDR3 protein. The sample holds hundreds of thousands of distinct CDR3 sequences, approximately 53% seen once. The sequence was collected from a girl aged 10-17 years with multiple sclerosis. What was sequenced was blood.

The CDR3 spells CASSLGGKRAGEQFF. The CDR3 DNA reads as TGTGCCAGCAGTTTAGGAGGGAAAAGGGCGGGTGAGCAGTTCTTC. This sequence joins TRBV12-3 or TRBV12-4 and TRBJ2-1, with D maybe TRBD2 (5 bases). V shed 1 base and J shed 9 bases, with 16 bases lying between them. The length of the CDR3 is 15 residues.